The 30 T cell receptor beta chains given below trace back to one sample, sequenced in a study of read filtering for tumor transcriptome and immune sequencing. This library used about 360 ng RNA and molecular barcoded adaptors spanning alpha/delta and beta/gamma chains. TCRdb re-called the reads through MiXCR, storing one row per CDR3 protein. The sample includes roughly 67,000 distinct CDR3 sequences, approximately 18% seen only once; the top ten take roughly a tenth. The sequenced sample was a population of CD138-negative cells sorted from bone marrow. The receptors were gathered from a donor aged 40 or over with multiple myeloma.

This clonotype was seen repeatedly, ten times or more. V gene TRBV5-4 combines with J gene TRBJ2-4; 7 bases are shared with TRBD1. V was clipped by 4 bases and J by 0 bases; unmatched bases: 7. Germline V gives CDR1 SGHNT, CDR2 YYREEE (reference sequence). This CDR3 has 16 amino acids. DNA for the CDR3: TGTGCCAGCAGCCCCGGGACAGACTTAGCCAAAAACATTCAGTACTTC. It specifies CASSPGTDLAKNIQYF.

To note about this clonotype: One end of the junction is discordant with germline, which a read error may explain. This chain uses TRBV7-9 with TRBJ1-5; D perhaps matches TRBD1 (5 bases). Germline CDR1 and CDR2: SEHNR and FQNEAQ (reference sequence). The CDR3 is made up of 12 amino acids. In DNA, the CDR3 is TGTGCCAGCAGCTTAGAGGAGGGGCCCCAGCGTTTT. It yields the protein CASSLEEGPQRF. Complete variable domain (other parts from reference TRBV7-9 and TRBJ1-5): DTGVSQNPRHKITKRGQNVTFRCDPISEHNRLYWYRQTLGQGPEFLTYFQNEAQLEKSRLLSDRFSAERPKGSFSTLEIQRTEQGDSAMYLCASSLEEGPQRFGDGTRLSIL.

This clonotype was counted many times. The V gene is TRBV7-2, the J gene TRBJ2-7; D gene unclear. Germline assignment: CDR1 SGHTA and CDR2 FQGNSA. The CDR3 runs to 16 residues. Trimming removed 2 bases at V and 5 bases at J, with 19 bases between. CDR3 residues: CASSLWGTPRLDEQYF. CDR3 in DNA: TGTGCCAGCAGCTTATGGGGAACGCCGAGGCTGGACGAGCAGTACTTC.

Judged by abundance, this clonotype is medium-sized (0.01 to 0.1%). This sequence joins TRBV6-2 or TRBV6-3 and TRBJ2-1; tentative D call: TRBD2 (6 bases). The CDR3 has 12 residues. Deletions cut 6 bases from V and 7 bases from J, with 10 bases between. Germline V gene sequence: CDR1 MNHEY, CDR2 SVGEGT. The DNA for the CDR3 is TGTGCCAGCAGCCCGGAGGGGAATGAGCAGTTCTTC. Its translation: CASSPEGNEQFF.

A remark on this clonotype: One base away lies a much larger clone, so this may be a sequencing read error. This chain uses TRBV6-2 or TRBV6-3 with TRBJ1-5; 7 bases match TRBD1. Germline-derived CDR1 and CDR2 are MNHEY and SVGEGT. CDR3 length: 13 residues. The CDR3 here is CASSDRASQPRHF. The CDR3 bases are TGTGCCAGCAGCGACAGGGCCAGTCAGCCCCGGCATTTT.

In the case of this clonotype: The junction shows a germline mismatch at one end, possibly a read error. The chain has TRBV28 and TRBJ2-7; 7 bases are a match to TRBD2. The V gene's germline CDR1 is MDHEN and CDR2 SYDVKM. The CDR3 spans 12 residues. CDR3 nucleotide sequence: TGTGCCAGCAGCCCGACTAGCAACGAGCATTACTTC. It codes for CASSPTSNEHYF.

Many counts were recorded for this clonotype. The chain links TRBV28 to TRBJ2-1; no clear D gene. The germline V and J ends were trimmed by 3 bases and 6 bases, with 15 bases remaining between them. The CDR3 loop spans 15 amino acids. Germline-derived CDR1 and CDR2 are MDHEN and SYDVKM. Here the CDR3 DNA reads TGTGCCAGCAGTTTTAGTAGTTCTTATCGCAATGAGCAGTTCTTC. This gives the protein CASSFSSSYRNEQFF.

The sample holds many counts of this clonotype. The limits of the CDR3 on the DNA are not certain, so only TCRdb's listed CDR3 is given. The genes are TRBV28 and TRBJ2-5; the tabulated D call, TRBD1, remains unverified against the DNA. Germline CDR1 reads MDHEN; CDR2 reads SYDVKM. The CDR3 sequence runs 15 residues, both termini included. The chain's CDR3 is CASSSSGGPQETQYF.

The chain employs TRBV15 and TRBJ1-2; weak D call: TRBD1 (5 bases). The germline gives CDR1 LNHNV, CDR2 YYDKDF (reference sequence). CDR3 length: 12 amino acids. V was clipped by 6 bases and J by 6 bases, with 11 bases between them. CDR3 DNA: TGTGCCACCAGAGACAGTTCCGATGGCTACACCTTC. Translation: CATRDSSDGYTF.

This clonotype appeared a few times. This chain links TRBV12-3 or TRBV12-4 with TRBJ2-7; 7 nucleotides match TRBD2. CDR3 size: 14 residues. The junction had 6 bases not matched to a gene; V was cut back by 4 bases and J by 3 bases. The CDR3 nucleotides are TGTGCCAGCAGTTGGACTAGTAGTCGCTACGAGCAGTACTTC. It encodes CASSWTSSRYEQYF.

The chain couples TRBV6-1 to TRBJ2-1; TRBD2 aligns across 11 bases. CDR3 size: 13 residues. Germline CDR1 and CDR2: MNHNS and SASEGT. The CDR3 nucleotides read TGTGTCAGACTAGCGGGGAAATACAATGAGCAGTTCTTC. Protein: CVRLAGKYNEQFF.

This clonotype was counted many times. The V and J genes are TRBV6-1 and TRBJ1-5, with D unclear. The germline V and J ends were trimmed by 1 base and 5 bases, with 6 bases remaining between them. The CDR3 sequence is 13 residues long. Germline V CDR1 and CDR2: MNHNS, SASEGT. The CDR3 reads CASSEGTYQPQHF. CDR3 DNA sequence: TGTGCCAGCAGTGAAGGGACTTATCAGCCCCAGCATTTT.

Details on this clonotype: A much larger clone differs by one base, so this may be a read error. The chain uses TRBV19 and TRBJ2-5; possibly TRBD2 for D (5 bases). Germline V gene sequence: CDR1 LNHDA, CDR2 SQIVND (reference sequence). CDR3 length: 14 amino acids. CDR3 amino acids: CASSTRGFQEAQYF. The DNA for the CDR3 is TGTGCCAGTAGTACACGGGGTTTCCAAGAGGCCCAGTACTTC.

This clonotype was found many times. This chain uses TRBV7-9 with TRBJ1-1; the D is unclear. CDR3 length: 15 amino acids. Deletions cut 5 bases from V and 5 bases from J, with 18 bases between. Germline CDR1 SEHNR, CDR2 FQNEAQ (reference sequence). CDR3 in DNA: TGTGCCAGCAGCGGTATTCCCGGGGTGGGGACTGAAGCTTTCTTT. It is translated as CASSGIPGVGTEAFF. The full variable domain, in which reference TRBV7-9 and TRBJ1-1 provide the parts outside the CDR3, is DTGVSQNPRHKITKRGQNVTFRCDPISEHNRLYWYRQTLGQGPEFLTYFQNEAQLEKSRLLSDRFSAERPKGSFSTLEIQRTEQGDSAMYLCASSGIPGVGTEAFFGQGTRLTVV.

This clonotype occurred many times. The V call is TRBV20-1, the J call TRBJ1-5, with D unresolved. CDR3 length: 14 residues. CDR1 is DFQATT and CDR2 is SNEGSKA in the germline V gene (reference sequence). Trimming took 0 bases from V and 3 from J, leaving 9 bases between them. CDR3 in amino acids: CSAREGQINQPQHF. In DNA form, the CDR3 reads TGCAGTGCTAGAGAGGGTCAGATCAATCAGCCCCAGCATTTT.

This clonotype was counted many times. The chain combines TRBV7-2 with TRBJ2-5, with TRBD1 identical over 7 bases. Germline V gene lookup returns CDR1 SGHTA and CDR2 FQGNSA. The CDR3 has 12 residues. Unmatched junction bases numbered 2, after V lost 3 bases and J lost 7 bases. In DNA form, the CDR3 reads TGTGCCAGCAGCTTCCCAGGGGGGACCCAGTACTTC. It translates to CASSFPGGTQYF.

There are many counts of this clonotype. The chain couples TRBV10-1 to TRBJ1-1; 8 bases map to TRBD1. The V segment lost 7 bases and the J segment 4 bases; nucleotides outside the gene matches: 5. The CDR3 runs 13 residues. From germline, CDR1 is WNHNN and CDR2 SYGVQD (reference sequence). In DNA, the CDR3 is TGCGCCAGCACCCTAGACAGGGGCACTGAAGCTTTCTTT. It yields the protein CASTLDRGTEAFF.

This clonotype was seen a few times. Since a much larger clone is just one base distant, this may be a read error. The chain employs TRBV29-1 and TRBJ2-3; 7 bases align to TRBD1. V gave up 5 bases and J gave up 3 bases; unmatched junction bases: 5. The length of the CDR3 is 13 residues. CDR1 and CDR2 (germline): SQVTM, ANQGSEA. The CDR3 loop is CSVKVQGTDTQYF. The CDR3 DNA reads as TGCAGCGTTAAGGTACAGGGGACAGATACGCAGTATTTT.

This clonotype was counted only a few times. The chain couples TRBV7-9 to TRBJ2-1; 11 bases map to TRBD2. Germline CDR1 reads SEHNR; CDR2 reads FQNEAQ (reference sequence). The CDR3 is made up of 19 amino acids. Losses at the gene ends were 4 bases for V and 0 bases for J; bases not matched to a gene: 11. Written as DNA, the CDR3 is TGTGCCAGCAGCTCCGCCAGCCTAGCGGGGGGTCTCTCCTACAATGAGCAGTTCTTC. Translating it yields CASSSASLAGGLSYNEQFF.

By proportion, this clonotype is medium-sized. The rearrangement uses TRBV6-6 and TRBJ2-1; 8 positions agree with TRBD2. Germline CDR1 is MNHNY and CDR2 is SVGAGI (reference sequence). Trimming took 1 base from V and 1 from J; bases not matched to a gene: 9. This CDR3 contains 18 residues. The CDR3 DNA is TGTGCCAGCAGTTACTTGGGCCAGCGGGAGAGTTCCTACAATGAGCAGTTCTTC. Protein product: CASSYLGQRESSYNEQFF.

This clonotype was seen at least ten times. The V gene is TRBV29-1, the J gene TRBJ1-1; D not resolved. Germline V gives CDR1 SQVTM, CDR2 ANQGSEA. The length of the CDR3 is 12 residues. V lost 3 bases and J lost 1, with 6 bases in between. Here the CDR3 reads CSVDRTNTEAFF. CDR3 nucleotide sequence: TGCAGCGTTGACAGAACGAACACTGAAGCTTTCTTT.

This clonotype came up many times. This sequence joins TRBV20-1 and TRBJ2-1; 7 positions match TRBD2. V shed 6 bases, J shed 7 bases, and the junction held 6 bases outside the gene matches. Germline V gives CDR1 DFQATT, CDR2 SNEGSKA (reference sequence). This CDR3 spans 12 amino acids. The CDR3 DNA follows: TGCAGTGCCCGTGGGAGGGGTAATGAGCAGTTCTTC. Protein product: CSARGRGNEQFF.

The table lists this clonotype with a few counts. The gene calls are TRBV19 and TRBJ2-3; D gene uncertain. The germline CDR1 and CDR2 sequences are LNHDA and SQIVND (reference sequence). The length of the CDR3 is 14 residues. V lost 5 bases and J 1 base, leaving 10 bases between the germline ends. CDR3 sequence (DNA): TGTGCCAGTAGTGAGATTTTGGGCACAGATACGCAGTATTTT. Translating it yields CASSEILGTDTQYF. Combining the CDR3 with reference TRBV19 and TRBJ2-3 gives the whole variable domain DGGITQSPKYLFRKEGQNVTLSCEQNLNHDAMYWYRQDPGQGLRLIYYSQIVNDFQKGDIAEGYSVSREKKESFPLTVTSAQKNPTAFYLCASSEILGTDTQYFGPGTRLTVL.

The table lists this clonotype with many counts. Germline is not matched at one junction end, which may reflect a read error. The rearrangement joins TRBV7-6 to TRBJ1-1, with unresolved D. This CDR3 comprises 18 residues. Germline assignment: CDR1 SGHVS and CDR2 FNYEAQ. The CDR3: CASSLVPRQTLMNTEAFF. CDR3 sequence (DNA): TGCGCCAGCAGCTTAGTCCCAAGGCAGACTCTCATGAACACTGAAGCTTTCTTT.

This clonotype was observed a few times. J is TRBJ1-2 and V is TRBV12-3 or TRBV12-4; D unresolved. Trimming took 7 bases from V and 4 from J, leaving 13 bases between them. The CDR3 runs to 13 residues. The CDR3 protein is CASTATSIYGYTF. As DNA, the CDR3 is TGTGCCAGCACCGCGACAAGCATCTATGGCTACACCTTC.

The table lists this clonotype with many counts. The rearrangement links TRBV28 to TRBJ2-5; D may be TRBD1 (5 bases). The length of the CDR3 is 16 residues. CDR1 is MDHEN, CDR2 SYDVKM, per germline. V dropped 5 bases and J dropped 5 bases, with 21 bases sitting between them. The CDR3 sequence is CASSHHRFRAGETQYF. The CDR3 region has the DNA TGTGCCAGCAGTCACCACCGTTTCAGGGCTGGGGAGACCCAGTACTTC.

This clonotype was observed a handful of times. The conserved final phenylalanine or tryptophan is absent from the CDR3, which likely points to a read error. This rearrangement joins TRBV12-3 or TRBV12-4 to TRBJ2-1; TRBD2 aligns across 8 bases. J gave up 2 bases and V 7 bases, and 10 bases lay outside the gene matches. The CDR3 spans 16 residues. Here the CDR3 reads CASNALPGGAYNEQFL. For the CDR3, the DNA is TGTGCCAGCAATGCCCTGCCGGGAGGGGCCTACAATGAGCAGTTCCTC.

The sample holds many counts of this clonotype. This rearrangement joins TRBV7-9 to TRBJ1-1; the D gene is possibly TRBD1 (5 bases). V lost 3 bases and J 5 bases, leaving 13 bases between the germline ends. The CDR3 length is 14 residues. The germline gives CDR1 SEHNR, CDR2 FQNEAQ (reference sequence). The chain's CDR3 is CASSFDSSRTEAFF. The DNA for the CDR3 is TGTGCCAGCAGCTTCGACAGCTCTAGGACTGAAGCTTTCTTT.

Ten or more counts support this clonotype. The chain's CDR3 is CASSLGRGPSYNEQFF. For the CDR3, the DNA is TGTGCCAGCAGTTTAGGGCGGGGTCCCTCCTACAATGAGCAGTTCTTC. This chain uses TRBV28 with TRBJ2-1, with D possibly matching TRBD2 (6 bases). V lost 2 bases, J lost 0 bases, and 11 bases lay in between. CDR1 and CDR2 (germline): MDHEN, SYDVKM. The CDR3 covers 16 residues.

Concerning this clonotype: This sequence may be a read error, since a much larger clone differs from it by one base. The rearrangement uses TRBV19 and TRBJ2-3; TRBD2 matches at 11 bases. The CDR3 runs 14 residues. Per the germline V gene, CDR1 is LNHDA and CDR2 is SQIVND (reference sequence). J was trimmed by 1 base and V by 6 bases; bases with no gene match: 0. The CDR3 protein is CASRTSGGTDTQYF. In nucleotides, the CDR3 is TGTGCCAGTAGGACTAGCGGGGGCACAGATACGCAGTATTTT.